The TCR beta chain under discussion was sequenced for a study of shared clonotypes between healthy human individuals. For the study at large: Per-donor plates numbered three CD4 naive, three CD4 memory, two CD8 naive and one CD8 memory.

Study outcomes and limitations: Among non-shared clonotypes, generation probabilities were lower than among those shared by all four donors. Generally, estimated richness proved larger in naive subsets than it did in memory subsets.

Germline values: CDR1 GTSNPN, CDR2 SVGIG (reference sequence). The CDR3 sequence is 15 residues long. Germline trimming cut 1 base from V and 0 bases from J; bases unmatched to any gene: 4. Deep was the level used in running the assay. Profiled with immunoSEQ multiplex PCR; TCRdb holds only in-frame clones, not every one. The sample yields some 2,400,000 clones, around 95% seen once. Notes on this clone: What it binds is not known.

The V and J genes are TRBV30 and TRBJ2-3, with 7 bases identical to TRBD1. The specimen was naive CD4+ T cells sorted from blood. Subset denoted: CD45RA+ positively selected. The TCR originated in a man aged 18 to 30 in good health. CDR3 amino acids: CAWSGGQRSTDTQYF. In DNA, the CDR3 is TGTGCCTGGAGTGGGGGACAGAGAAGCACAGATACGCAGTATTTT.